This TCR beta chain was identified during a study of cytomegalovirus exposure and HLA in healthy donors. About the study: HLA-typed donors contributed some 87 million unique TCRs, which were held in an early data release.

CDR1 and CDR2 from the germline V gene are SGHTA and FQGNSA. The length of the CDR3 is 14 residues. V was clipped by 8 bases and J by 2 bases, with 13 bases between them. PCR amplification relied on 60 Vbeta primers (plus 13 Jbeta primers). This table comes from immunoSEQ multiplex PCR, and its TCRdb copy is limited to in-frame clones, with some not included. The clone table shows approximately 110,000 clones, with the ten largest holding more than 0.5%. In nominal health when sampled, donors likely had unrecorded immune exposures nonetheless. This TCR came from a man aged 50 or older in good health and CMV-seronegative. This rearrangement joins TRBV7-2 to TRBJ2-1; no clear D. The sequenced sample was PBMCs. This chain's CDR3 is CASALSRPYNEQFF. The CDR3 nucleotides are TGTGCCAGCGCTCTCTCTAGGCCCTACAATGAGCAGTTCTTC. Drawing the rest from reference TRBV7-2 and TRBJ2-1, the complete variable domain is GAGVSQSPSNKVTEKGKDVELRCDPISGHTALYWYRQSLGQGLEFLIYFQGNSAPDKSGLPSDRFSAERTGGSVSTLTIQRTQQEDSAVYLCASALSRPYNEQFFGPGTRLTVL.